This entry features one T cell receptor beta chain sequence. The antigen is undetermined. TCRdb keeps only in-frame clones here, not all; method: immunoSEQ multiplex PCR. In the table there are 150,000 or so clones, around 86% of which are singletons. Second-dose intervals near 4 or 12 weeks were combined. Germline V gene data show CDR1 as LNHDA and CDR2 as SQIVND (reference sequence). The CDR3 is 12 residues long. V was cut by 6 bases and J by 4 bases, with 7 bases left in between. The data originate from a study of T cell responses to AZD1222 COVID-19 vaccine. Study-wide results and limits: Clonal diversity was possibly underestimated, and the donors were mostly white British, with more females. Two doses of AZD1222 preceded a rise in Spike-specific TCR breadth and depth. The repertoires were collected only after the peak T cell response.

This sequence originates from an adult who received the AZD1222 COVID-19 vaccine. This rearrangement joins TRBV19 to TRBJ1-3, with D unclear. The source material was peripheral blood, sampled 28 days after the second AZD1222 dose. CDR3: CASSPEGNTIYF. CDR3 nucleotides: TGTGCCAGTAGCCCCGAAGGAAACACCATATATTTT.